This T cell receptor beta chain stems from a study of blood T cell repertoires in COVID-19. Across the whole study: T cells, B-cell-depleted T cells, or PBMCs provided the cDNA or gDNA that served as material.

The V end lost 1 base, the J end lost 2 bases, and 9 bases lay between the germline ends. From germline, CDR1 is LNHDA and CDR2 SQIVND (reference sequence). This CDR3 region has 14 residues. This clone was observed a few times. In the authors' methods: Counts of nucleated cells, estimated from reference gene primer amplification, were obtained. Measured with immunoSEQ multiplex PCR; TCRdb has only the in-frame clones, and not every one. That table supplies the V and J calls and clone size; D and trimming were determined from the DNA. The sample lists tens of thousands of clones; 88% were seen once. This TCR came from a man between 60 and 75 years old with COVID-19, enrolled during active disease. The sequenced sample was peripheral blood. The gene calls are TRBV19 and TRBJ2-7, with D possibly being TRBD2 (5 bases). The CDR3 DNA reads as TGTGCCAGTAGTATAGGGCAGCGGACCTACGAGCAGTACTTC. Encoded protein: CASSIGQRTYEQYF.